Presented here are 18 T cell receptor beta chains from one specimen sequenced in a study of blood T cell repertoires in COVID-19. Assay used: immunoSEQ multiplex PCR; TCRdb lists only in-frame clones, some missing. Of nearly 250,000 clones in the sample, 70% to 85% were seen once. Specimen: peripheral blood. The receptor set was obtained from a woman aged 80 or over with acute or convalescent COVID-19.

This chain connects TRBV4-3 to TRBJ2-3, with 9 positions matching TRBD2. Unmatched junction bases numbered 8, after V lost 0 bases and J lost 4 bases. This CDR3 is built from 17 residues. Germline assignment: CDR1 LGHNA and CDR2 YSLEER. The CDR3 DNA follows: TGCGCCAGCAGCCAAGATCTAATGAGCGGGAGGCCAGATACGCAGTATTTT. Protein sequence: CASSQDLMSGRPDTQYF.

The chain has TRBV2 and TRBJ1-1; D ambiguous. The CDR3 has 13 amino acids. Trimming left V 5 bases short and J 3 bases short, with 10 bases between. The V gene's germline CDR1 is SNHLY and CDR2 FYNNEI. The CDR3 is CASSTRGHTEAFF. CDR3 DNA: TGTGCCAGCAGTACAAGAGGGCACACTGAAGCTTTCTTT. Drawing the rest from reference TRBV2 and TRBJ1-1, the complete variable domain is EPEVTQTPSHQVTQMGQEVILRCVPISNHLYFYWYRQILGQKVEFLVSFYNNEISEKSEIFDDQFSVERPDGSNFTLKIRSTKLEDSAMYFCASSTRGHTEAFFGQGTRLTVV.

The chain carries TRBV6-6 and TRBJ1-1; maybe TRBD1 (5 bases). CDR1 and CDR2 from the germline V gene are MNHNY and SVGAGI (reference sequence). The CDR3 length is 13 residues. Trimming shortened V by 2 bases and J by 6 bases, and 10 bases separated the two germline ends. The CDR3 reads CASSYTGDSEAFF. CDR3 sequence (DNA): TGTGCCAGCAGTTACACCGGGGACTCTGAAGCTTTCTTT.

Written as DNA, the CDR3 is TGTGCCAGCAGTCGACCAGGACTAGCGGGAGTAGACGAGCAGTACTTC. It yields the protein CASSRPGLAGVDEQYF. The rearrangement links TRBV28 to TRBJ2-7; 13 bases are shared with TRBD2. V gave up 5 bases and J gave up 5 bases; unmatched junction bases: 9. Germline values: CDR1 MDHEN, CDR2 SYDVKM. There are 16 residues in the CDR3.

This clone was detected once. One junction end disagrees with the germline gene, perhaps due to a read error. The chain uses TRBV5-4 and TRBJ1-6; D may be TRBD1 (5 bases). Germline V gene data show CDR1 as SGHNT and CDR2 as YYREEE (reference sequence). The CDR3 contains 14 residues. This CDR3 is CASSLGGTGSPLHF. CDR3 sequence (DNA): TGTGCCAGCAGTTTGGGGGGTACGGGGTCACCCCTCCACTTT.

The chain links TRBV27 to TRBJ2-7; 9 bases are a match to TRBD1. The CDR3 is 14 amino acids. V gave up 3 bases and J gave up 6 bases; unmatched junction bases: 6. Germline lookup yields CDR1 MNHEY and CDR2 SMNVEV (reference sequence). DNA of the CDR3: TGTGCCAGCAGTTTGAACAGGGGGCCTGGCGAGCAGTACTTC. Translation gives CASSLNRGPGEQYF.

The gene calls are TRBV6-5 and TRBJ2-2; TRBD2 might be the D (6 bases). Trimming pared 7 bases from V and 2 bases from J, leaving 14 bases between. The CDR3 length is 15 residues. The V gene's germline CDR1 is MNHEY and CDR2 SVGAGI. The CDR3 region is CASIPGLPNTGELFF. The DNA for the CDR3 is TGTGCCAGCATTCCGGGACTTCCAAACACCGGGGAGCTGTTTTTT.

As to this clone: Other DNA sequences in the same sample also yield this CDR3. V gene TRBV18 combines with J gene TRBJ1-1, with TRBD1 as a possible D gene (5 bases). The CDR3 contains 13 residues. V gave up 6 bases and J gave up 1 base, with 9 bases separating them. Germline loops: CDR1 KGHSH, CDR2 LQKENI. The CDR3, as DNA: TGTGCCAGCTCTCCCGGACAGAACACTGAAGCTTTCTTT. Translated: CASSPGQNTEAFF.

This chain's CDR3 is CASSPLGSNTGELFF. CDR3 nucleotide sequence: TGCGCCAGCAGTCCCCTGGGCTCGAACACCGGGGAGCTGTTTTTT. The chain couples TRBV5-1 to TRBJ2-2; no clear D. CDR3 length equals 15 residues. The V gene's germline CDR1 is SGHRS and CDR2 YFSETQ. V was clipped by 5 bases and J by 0 bases, with 11 bases between them. Full variable domain (remainder filled in from reference TRBV5-1 and TRBJ2-2): KAGVTQTPRYLIKTRGQQVTLSCSPISGHRSVSWYQQTPGQGLQFLFEYFSETQRNKGNFPGRFSGRQFSNSRSEMNVSTLELGDSALYLCASSPLGSNTGELFFGEGSRLTVL.

The DNA of the CDR3 is TGTGCCAGCAGGGGCGGGAGAAGCCATGGCACAGATACGCAGTATTTT. Protein product: CASRGGRSHGTDTQYF. V and J are TRBV2 and TRBJ2-3; TRBD2 aligns across 7 bases. V was pared by 6 bases and J by 1 base, with 10 bases of the junction left unmatched. This CDR3 has 16 residues. CDR1 SNHLY and CDR2 FYNNEI come from the germline V gene.

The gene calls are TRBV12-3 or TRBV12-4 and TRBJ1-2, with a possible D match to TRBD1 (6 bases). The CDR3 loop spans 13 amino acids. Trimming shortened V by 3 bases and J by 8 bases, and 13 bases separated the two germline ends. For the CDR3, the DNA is TGTGCCAGCAGTTTCCGGGGGGCCCGCGGCTACACCTTC. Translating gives CASSFRGARGYTF.

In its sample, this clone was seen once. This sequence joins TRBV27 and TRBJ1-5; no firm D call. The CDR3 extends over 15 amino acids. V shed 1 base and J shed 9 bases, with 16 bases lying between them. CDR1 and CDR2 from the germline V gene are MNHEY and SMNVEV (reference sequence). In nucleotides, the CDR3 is TGTGCCAGCAGTTTATATCCAGGTGATTATAGGCCCCAGCATTTT. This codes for CASSLYPGDYRPQHF.

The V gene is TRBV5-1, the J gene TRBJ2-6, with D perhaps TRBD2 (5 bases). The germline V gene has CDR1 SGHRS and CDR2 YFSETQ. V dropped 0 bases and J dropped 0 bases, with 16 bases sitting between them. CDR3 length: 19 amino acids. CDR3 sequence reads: CASSLVRGEGSSGANVLTF. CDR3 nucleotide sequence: TGCGCCAGCAGCTTGGTTCGGGGAGAGGGTAGCTCTGGGGCCAACGTCCTGACTTTC.

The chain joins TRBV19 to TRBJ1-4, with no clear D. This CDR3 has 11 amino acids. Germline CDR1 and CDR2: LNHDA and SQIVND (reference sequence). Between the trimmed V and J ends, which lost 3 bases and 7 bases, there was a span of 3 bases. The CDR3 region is CASSMSEKLFF. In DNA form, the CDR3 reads TGTGCCAGTAGTATGAGTGAAAAACTGTTTTTT.

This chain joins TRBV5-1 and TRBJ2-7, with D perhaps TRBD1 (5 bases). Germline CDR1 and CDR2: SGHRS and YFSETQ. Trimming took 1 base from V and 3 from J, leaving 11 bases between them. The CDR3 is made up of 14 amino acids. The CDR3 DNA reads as TGCGCCAGCAGCTTGTCCAGGGAATACTACGAGCAGTACTTC. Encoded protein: CASSLSREYYEQYF.

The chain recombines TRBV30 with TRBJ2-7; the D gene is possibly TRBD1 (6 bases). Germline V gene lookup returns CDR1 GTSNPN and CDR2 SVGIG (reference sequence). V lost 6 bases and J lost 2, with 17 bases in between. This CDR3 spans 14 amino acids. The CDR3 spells CACRRDMRAYEQYF. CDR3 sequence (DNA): TGTGCCTGTCGCCGGGACATGAGAGCCTACGAGCAGTACTTC.

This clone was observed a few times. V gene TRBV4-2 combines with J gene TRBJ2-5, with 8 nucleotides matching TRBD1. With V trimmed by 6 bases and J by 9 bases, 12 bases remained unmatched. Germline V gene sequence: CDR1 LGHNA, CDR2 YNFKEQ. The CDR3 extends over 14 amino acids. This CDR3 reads CASRSTGQALPQYF. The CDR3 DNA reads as TGTGCCAGCAGGTCCACGGGACAGGCTCTTCCCCAGTACTTC.

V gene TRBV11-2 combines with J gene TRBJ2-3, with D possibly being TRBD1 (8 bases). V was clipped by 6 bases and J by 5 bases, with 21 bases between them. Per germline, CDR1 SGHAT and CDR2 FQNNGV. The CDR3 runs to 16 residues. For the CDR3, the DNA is TGTGCCAGCAGGTCCCTAACAGGGGGGGCTGAAGATACGCAGTATTTT. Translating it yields CASRSLTGGAEDTQYF.